The rows below give T cell receptor beta chains drawn from one sample of a study of T cells expressing NK-cell markers. TCRdb re-called the 5' RACE reads, yielding one record per CDR3 amino acid sequence without DNA. The sample features fewer than 400,000 distinct CDR3 sequences, with roughly 5.2% in its top ten. Sample: blood T cells: a sorted CD56 or NKG2C T cell subset, CD4+ or CD8+ T cells, or bulk PBMC T cells (not recorded which). Every receptor here comes from a man aged 18 to 69 in good health. Both conserved end residues are part of each CDR3. Fields, in order: V gene, J gene, CDR3 length, CDR3 protein.

TRBV10-3	TRBJ2-2	15	CATQSGTGFIGELFF
TRBV7-3	TRBJ1-5	13	CASSLDRDQPQHF
TRBV4-2	TRBJ2-1	15	CASSQYSGTYNEQFF
TRBV24-1	TRBJ1-4	14	CATSDRRENEKLFF
TRBV5-1	TRBJ1-6	16	CASRNTPGQGNSPLHF
TRBV12-3/TRBV12-4	TRBJ2-5	13	CASMNRVGETQYF
TRBV11-3	TRBJ2-5	16	CASSPGIGSGQETQYF
TRBV3-1	TRBJ2-2	21	CASSQPRGRGWIVPYTGELFF
TRBV6-2/TRBV6-3	TRBJ1-1	15	CASSYSYIGPYEAFF
TRBV6-5	TRBJ2-1	15	CASSYRRGAENEQFF
TRBV19	TRBJ2-2	17	CASSTPPYYRNTGELFF
TRBV5-1	TRBJ1-6	16	CASSYSLGSYNSPLHF
TRBV6-1	TRBJ2-3	16	CASSPSIAGGQDTQYF
TRBV6-2/TRBV6-3	TRBJ2-7	13	CASRDPGAYEQYF
TRBV4-2	TRBJ1-5	16	CASSQGGGDSNQPQHF
TRBV6-1	TRBJ2-7	16	CASSDAGGSETYEQYF
TRBV28	TRBJ2-6	19	CASSLLRQGQGKGANVLTF
TRBV20-1	TRBJ1-5	15	CSARTGGPRNQPQHF
TRBV29-1	TRBJ2-3	11	CSVVKANTQYF
TRBV12-3/TRBV12-4	TRBJ2-1	14	CASTKGTIDNEQFF
TRBV12-3/TRBV12-4	TRBJ2-7	16	CASSAQGRPPYYEQYF
TRBV3-1	TRBJ2-5	16	CASSPGTGRPRETQYF
TRBV20-1	TRBJ1-3	15	CSARRGEAAGNTIYF
TRBV20-1	TRBJ2-1	15	CSARVPSGGWNEQFF
TRBV5-1	TRBJ1-4	15	CASSGTGMANEKLFF
TRBV14	TRBJ1-6	14	CAPGGRSYNSPLHF
TRBV20-1	TRBJ2-4	18	CSANPGASGGLAKNIQYF
TRBV11-1	TRBJ2-1	14	CASSPRVTSGGAFF
TRBV23-1	TRBJ2-1	15	CASSQAGTSANEQFF
TRBV11-1	TRBJ2-2	18	CASSLGPGSAVYTGELFF
TRBV2	TRBJ1-5	13	CASSVVPDQPQHF
TRBV6-1	TRBJ2-5	16	CASSRTSGGNWETQYF
TRBV3-1	TRBJ2-1	14	CATKRGGWDNEQFF
TRBV2	TRBJ2-1	17	CASRKGTGTNSYNEQFF
TRBV5-1	TRBJ2-1	15	CASRLPGITYNEQFF
TRBV11-2	TRBJ2-5	13	CASSREGQETQYF
TRBV7-9	TRBJ1-2	13	CASSLAGDNGYTF
TRBV7-9	TRBJ2-3	17	CASSLGASGDRTDTQYF
TRBV6-1	TRBJ2-1	16	CASSGRLAGGLNEQFF
TRBV5-1	TRBJ2-5	14	CASSTGSSGETQYF
TRBV6-2/TRBV6-3	TRBJ1-3	15	CASSYSWGSGNTIYF
TRBV27	TRBJ1-6	15	CASSLVWGGNSPLHF
TRBV7-8	TRBJ1-2	15	CASSLAKGSGEGYTF
TRBV6-1	TRBJ2-1	14	CASRGGSSYNEQFF
TRBV15	TRBJ1-4	15	CATSRSGLINEKLFF
TRBV6-1	TRBJ1-2	15	CASSTPREQGVGYTF